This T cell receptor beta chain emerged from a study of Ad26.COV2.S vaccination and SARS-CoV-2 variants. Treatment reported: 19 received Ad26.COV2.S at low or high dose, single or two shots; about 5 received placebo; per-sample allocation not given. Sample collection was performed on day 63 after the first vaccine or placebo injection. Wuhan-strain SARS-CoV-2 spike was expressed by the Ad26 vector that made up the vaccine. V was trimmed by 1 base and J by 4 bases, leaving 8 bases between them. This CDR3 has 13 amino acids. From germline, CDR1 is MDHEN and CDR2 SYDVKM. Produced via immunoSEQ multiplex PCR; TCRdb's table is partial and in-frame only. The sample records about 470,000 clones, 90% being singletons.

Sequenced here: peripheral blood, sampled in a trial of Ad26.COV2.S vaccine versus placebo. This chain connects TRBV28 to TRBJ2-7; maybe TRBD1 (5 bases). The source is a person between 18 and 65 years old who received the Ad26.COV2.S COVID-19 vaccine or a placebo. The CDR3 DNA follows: TGTGCCAGCAGTTTATCCCCAGGGTACGAGCAGTACTTC. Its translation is CASSLSPGYEQYF.